What follows are 3 T cell receptor beta chains derived from one specimen sequenced in a study of cytomegalovirus exposure and HLA in healthy donors. Profiling relied on immunoSEQ multiplex PCR, and the TCRdb table lists in-frame clones only, not all of them. The sample includes 220,000 or so clones, 75% to 95% of them seen just once. The source material was PBMCs. The receptors derive from a woman under 30 in good health and CMV-seronegative.

This chain links TRBV4-1 with TRBJ2-1; 8 positions agree with TRBD2. Germline lookup yields CDR1 MGHRA and CDR2 YSYEKL. Trimming cost V 4 bases and J 0 bases; bases outside gene matches: 2. The CDR3 sequence is 15 residues long. In nucleotides, the CDR3 is TGCGCCAGCAGCCGAGGACTAGCCTCCTACAATGAGCAGTTCTTC. Protein product: CASSRGLASYNEQFF.

V is TRBV28 and J is TRBJ1-2, with D tentatively TRBD1 (5 bases). Germline CDR1 reads MDHEN; CDR2 reads SYDVKM. V shed 6 bases and J shed 2 bases, with 19 bases lying between them. The CDR3 spans 16 residues. CDR3 in DNA: TGTGCCAGCAGCGCAGTAGGACGGGGGTTAAACTATGGCTACACCTTC. Protein sequence: CASSAVGRGLNYGYTF.

The chain joins TRBV27 to TRBJ2-1; D is unresolved. The CDR3 has 16 residues. Trimming took 5 bases from V and 6 from J, leaving 20 bases between them. Germline V lookup: CDR1 MNHEY, CDR2 SMNVEV (reference sequence). DNA of the CDR3: TGTGCCAGCAGTCCCCCACCCGTTTTCGGAGCCAATGAGCAGTTCTTC. Protein product: CASSPPPVFGANEQFF.